This T cell receptor (beta chain) was found in a study of blood T cell repertoires in COVID-19. Study as a whole: COVID-19 samples from acute and convalescent phases originated in the United States, Italy and Spain. The analysed material was cDNA or gDNA that came from T cells, B-cell-depleted T cells, or PBMCs.

Per the authors' pipeline: For nucleated cells, counts were estimated from reference gene primer amplification. Only in-frame clones appear in the TCRdb table, and some are missing; sequencing was by immunoSEQ multiplex PCR. V, J and clone size are taken as reported in that table, and D and trimming were inferred from the DNA itself. This table has 86,000 or so clones, under 85% appearing once. This clone was seen only a few times. From germline, CDR1 is LGHDT and CDR2 YNNKEL (reference sequence). The CDR3 contains 14 residues. The V segment lost 3 bases and the J segment 7 bases; nucleotides outside the gene matches: 6.

The source of this sequence is an older man with acute or convalescent COVID-19. Material for sequencing was peripheral blood. This chain uses TRBV3-1 (or the pseudogene TRBV3-2) with TRBJ2-3; 8 bases agree with TRBD1. CDR3 DNA sequence: TGTGCCAGCAGCCATCCTCAGGGGGCTCATACGCAGTATTTT. It translates to CASSHPQGAHTQYF.